A single sample gave rise to the 22 T cell receptor beta chains below, sequenced in a study of blood T cells in healthy people across ages. A sample-barcoded 5' primer and a J-beta primer mix were used in a second PCR of roughly 7 to 12 cycles. Each CDR3 protein is one row after TCRdb ran MiXCR on the 5' RACE reads. The sample records more than 500,000 distinct CDR3 sequences, roughly a quarter being singletons. The sample was also linked to a second study, of T cells of mothers and their children.

Material: blood. All receptors derive from a boy aged 2 to 10 in good health.

This sequence joins TRBV30 and TRBJ1-2; weak D call: TRBD1 (5 bases). With 1 base removed from V and 3 bases from J, the gap between germline ends came to 9 bases. From germline, CDR1 is GTSNPN and CDR2 SVGIG (reference sequence). The CDR3 covers 13 residues. For the CDR3, the DNA is TGTGCCTGGAGTGGGGGACCCTACTATGGCTACACCTTC. Translation gives CAWSGGPYYGYTF.

This chain links TRBV20-1 with TRBJ1-6; TRBD1 might be the D (6 bases). Germline V lookup: CDR1 DFQATT, CDR2 SNEGSKA (reference sequence). The CDR3 extends over 13 amino acids. CDR3: CGLQGLRDSPLHF. In DNA, the CDR3 is TGCGGATTACAGGGCCTTCGAGATTCACCCCTCCACTTT.

This sequence joins TRBV27 and TRBJ1-2; 11 nucleotides agree with TRBD1. Trimming cost V 4 bases and J 5 bases; bases outside gene matches: 3. This CDR3 has 14 residues. Germline loops: CDR1 MNHEY, CDR2 SMNVEV (reference sequence). The CDR3 here is CASSWTGGSYGYTF. The CDR3 DNA sequence: TGTGCCAGCAGTTGGACAGGGGGCAGTTATGGCTACACCTTC.

The V call is TRBV7-3, the J call TRBJ2-3, with TRBD2 identical over 8 bases. CDR1 is SGHTA, CDR2 FQGTGA, per germline. The CDR3 sequence is 14 residues long. J gave up 8 bases and V 4 bases, and 8 bases lay outside the gene matches. For the CDR3, the DNA is TGTGCCAGCAGCTCGCGGGGGGATCCCCTTACGCAGTATTTT. It encodes CASSSRGDPLTQYF.

This clonotype has more than one count but fewer than ten. This rearrangement joins TRBV20-1 to TRBJ2-3; 16 positions agree with TRBD2. Germline V CDR1 and CDR2: DFQATT, SNEGSKA (reference sequence). The CDR3 has 16 amino acids. J gave up 6 bases and V 6 bases, and 9 bases lay outside the gene matches. CDR3 nucleotide sequence: TGCAGTGCCGAGGGACTAGCGGGAGGGCCGGGGGATACGCAGTATTTT. Its translation: CSAEGLAGGPGDTQYF.

The J gene is TRBJ2-5, the V gene TRBV9, with 9 bases that match TRBD2. The J call may be faulty, since TRBJ2-1 better matches the DNA end. CDR1 and CDR2 (germline): SGDLS, YYNGEE. The CDR3 runs to 18 residues. The CDR3 coding sequence is TGTGCCAGCAGCGCCCATGGGGGGGGCGGGGGGGCTTACAATGAGCAGTTCTTC. Its translation is CASSAHGGGGGAYNEQFF.

This clonotype came up a few times. The CDR3, as DNA: TGCAGTGCTCCGGGGCCGGGTAATGAGCAGTTCTTC. Residues: CSAPGPGNEQFF. The gene calls are TRBV20-1 and TRBJ2-1, with D perhaps assigned TRBD1 or TRBD2 (5 bases each). Germline loops: CDR1 DFQATT, CDR2 SNEGSKA (reference sequence). The V end lost 5 bases, the J end lost 7 bases, and 12 bases lay between the germline ends. This CDR3 comprises 12 residues.

This clonotype was found a few times. The chain combines TRBV7-6 with TRBJ2-5; 13 nucleotides line up with TRBD2. Per the germline V gene, CDR1 is SGHVS and CDR2 is FNYEAQ. This CDR3 has 14 amino acids. Trimming removed 5 bases from V and 3 bases from J; junction bases left unmatched: 0. CDR3 sequence (DNA): TGTGCCAGCAGCACTAGCGGGGGGGAAGAGACCCAGTACTTC. The encoded protein is CASSTSGGEETQYF.

The CDR3 DNA is TGCAGTGCTAGTAGTGATGGGGCACAAGAGACCCAGTACTTC. Amino acid sequence: CSASSDGAQETQYF. The chain employs TRBV20-1 and TRBJ2-5; D perhaps matches TRBD1 (5 bases). The CDR3 spans 14 residues. Per germline, CDR1 DFQATT and CDR2 SNEGSKA (reference sequence). With 3 bases removed from V and 2 bases from J, the gap between germline ends came to 13 bases.

This chain uses TRBV29-1 with TRBJ2-5, with D maybe TRBD2 (6 bases). The V gene lost 6 bases and the J gene lost 8 bases, with 10 bases spanning the gap. The CDR3 is 10 amino acids. The germline V gene encodes CDR1 SQVTM and CDR2 ANQGSEA. CDR3 sequence reads: CSVAEGTQYF. The CDR3 nucleotides read TGCAGCGTGGCGGAGGGAACCCAGTACTTC.

There are a few counts of this clonotype. This chain links TRBV9 with TRBJ2-7, with 10 bases aligning to TRBD1. The V and J ends lost 4 bases and 5 bases, in that order; junction bases with no gene match: 6. The CDR3 extends over 14 amino acids. CDR1 SGDLS and CDR2 YYNGEE come from the germline V gene. The CDR3, as DNA: TGTGCCAGCAGCCCAGGGACAGGGGCCAACGAGCAGTACTTC. Translated, it gives CASSPGTGANEQYF. The full variable domain, in which reference TRBV9 and TRBJ2-7 provide the parts outside the CDR3, is DSGVTQTPKHLITATGQRVTLRCSPRSGDLSVYWYQQSLDQGLQFLIQYYNGEERAKGNILERFSAQQFPDLHSELNLSSLELGDSALYFCASSPGTGANEQYFGPGTRLTVT.

This clonotype was observed a few times. The rearrangement uses TRBV9 and TRBJ2-2; D is tentatively TRBD1 or TRBD2 (5 bases each). There are 15 residues in the CDR3. From germline, CDR1 is SGDLS and CDR2 YYNGEE. The germline V and J ends were trimmed by 3 bases and 3 bases, with 12 bases remaining between them. The CDR3 DNA sequence: TGTGCCAGCAGCGGAGGGGTCTCTGACACCGGGGAGCTGTTTTTT. It specifies CASSGGVSDTGELFF.

A few counts support this clonotype. The chain is built from TRBV20-1 and TRBJ1-2; 9 bases fit TRBD1. After removal of 4 bases from V and 3 bases from J, the junction contained 9 bases not matched to a gene. This CDR3 is 15 amino acids long. In germline, CDR1 is DFQATT, CDR2 SNEGSKA (reference sequence). The CDR3 spells CSATGTGTKYYGYTF. The DNA for the CDR3 is TGCAGTGCTACCGGGACAGGGACCAAATACTATGGCTACACCTTC.

A few counts support this clonotype. The chain uses TRBV6-2 or TRBV6-3 and TRBJ2-5, with D perhaps TRBD2 (5 bases). Trimming stripped 0 bases from V and 4 bases from J, with 12 bases between. CDR3 size: 15 residues. Germline assignment: CDR1 MNHEY and CDR2 SVGEGT. The CDR3 region is CASSYSVAEGETQYF. In nucleotides, the CDR3 is TGTGCCAGCAGTTACTCGGTCGCCGAGGGAGAGACCCAGTACTTC.

This chain uses TRBV20-1 with TRBJ2-1, with D maybe TRBD2 (6 bases). V dropped 4 bases and J dropped 2 bases, with 12 bases sitting between them. Germline V gene data show CDR1 as DFQATT and CDR2 as SNEGSKA (reference sequence). The CDR3 length is 14 residues. This chain's CDR3 is CSAKRVGPYNEQFF. The CDR3 DNA reads as TGCAGTGCTAAGCGGGTAGGACCCTACAATGAGCAGTTCTTC.

The V and J genes are TRBV7-9 and TRBJ1-2; D call uncertain. Germline CDR1 and CDR2: SEHNR and FQNEAQ (reference sequence). Trimming removed 2 bases from V and 4 bases from J, with 8 bases in between. The CDR3 runs 13 residues. The CDR3 DNA sequence: TGTGCCAGCAGCTTATTTGAGGCCTATGGCTACACCTTC. Encoded protein: CASSLFEAYGYTF.

The rearrangement joins TRBV9 to TRBJ2-5; possibly TRBD2 for D (5 bases). The CDR3 runs 14 residues. Germline lookup yields CDR1 SGDLS and CDR2 YYNGEE. The V gene lost 0 bases and the J gene lost 3 bases, with 9 bases spanning the gap. CDR3: CASSVGYGKETQYF. The DNA of the CDR3 is TGTGCCAGCAGCGTAGGCTACGGGAAAGAGACCCAGTACTTC.

The chain is built from TRBV6-6 and TRBJ2-5; D remains unclear. The CDR3 sequence is 13 residues long. Looked up from germline, CDR1 is MNHNY and CDR2 is SVGAGI (reference sequence). The ends were cut back, 0 bases at V and 4 bases at J, with 6 bases in the middle. CDR3 sequence: CASSYSTRETQYF. The CDR3, as DNA: TGTGCCAGCAGTTACTCGACCCGAGAGACCCAGTACTTC.

This clonotype has only a few counts. The rearrangement joins TRBV7-9 to TRBJ2-2; 8 nucleotides match TRBD1. The trim removed 5 bases at V and 6 bases at J, leaving 11 bases unmatched. Germline assignment: CDR1 SEHNR and CDR2 FQNEAQ (reference sequence). The length of the CDR3 is 16 residues. CDR3: CASSPWLAGGPGELFF. CDR3 DNA: TGTGCCAGCAGCCCGTGGTTGGCAGGGGGCCCCGGGGAGCTGTTTTTT. The full variable domain, with the rest looked up from reference TRBV7-9 and TRBJ2-2, is DTGVSQNPRHKITKRGQNVTFRCDPISEHNRLYWYRQTLGQGPEFLTYFQNEAQLEKSRLLSDRFSAERPKGSFSTLEIQRTEQGDSAMYLCASSPWLAGGPGELFFGEGSRLTVL.

The J gene is TRBJ2-7, the V gene TRBV7-9; tentative D call: TRBD2 (5 bases). Germline CDR1 SEHNR, CDR2 FQNEAQ (reference sequence). Trimming took off 4 bases at V and 1 base at J, with 8 bases between the two ends. CDR3 length equals 13 residues. The CDR3: CASSSRLSYEQYF. The CDR3 DNA sequence: TGTGCCAGCAGCTCCAGACTATCCTACGAGCAGTACTTC.

This clonotype was recorded a few times. CDR3 in amino acids: CASSFEGGPGEQFF. The CDR3 region has the DNA TGTGCCAGCAGTTTTGAGGGAGGGCCAGGTGAGCAGTTCTTC. The chain recombines TRBV27 with TRBJ2-5, with 7 bases identical to TRBD2. The better agreement between TRBJ2-1 and the DNA end casts doubt on the J call. The germline V gene has CDR1 MNHEY and CDR2 SMNVEV (reference sequence). CDR3 length: 14 residues.

This chain links TRBV7-2 with TRBJ2-2, with 7 bases fitting TRBD2. Looked up from germline, CDR1 is SGHTA and CDR2 is FQGNSA. V lost 1 base, J lost 9 bases, and 5 bases stayed unmatched. The CDR3 has 14 amino acids. This CDR3 reads CASSLGSGRRELFF. The DNA of the CDR3 is TGTGCCAGCAGCTTAGGGTCCGGGAGGAGGGAGCTGTTTTTT. The whole variable domain, filled in from reference TRBV7-2 and TRBJ2-2, reads GAGVSQSPSNKVTEKGKDVELRCDPISGHTALYWYRQSLGQGLEFLIYFQGNSAPDKSGLPSDRFSAERTGGSVSTLTIQRTQQEDSAVYLCASSLGSGRRELFFGEGSRLTVL.